The 13 T cell receptor beta chains below were found in one sample sequenced in a study of T-cell reconstitution after alpha-beta-depleted transplantation in children. During its preparation, the TCRbeta library received unique molecular identifiers. TCRdb recomputed calls from the PCR reads with MiXCR, one row per CDR3 protein. Of roughly 300,000 distinct CDR3 sequences in the sample, roughly 12% were seen once. The source material was peripheral blood, sampled 180 days after TCRalphabeta/CD19-depleted stem cell transplant. The receptors here all came from a male patient between 2 and 10 years old who had a stem cell transplant for chronic granulomatous disease, so the T cells may come from the graft donor.

This clonotype was seen at least ten times. The chain carries TRBV29-1 and TRBJ2-5; D is possibly TRBD2 (5 bases). The V gene lost 7 bases and the J gene lost 5 bases, with 17 bases spanning the gap. CDR1 is SQVTM and CDR2 is ANQGSEA in the germline V gene. The CDR3 runs 13 residues. The CDR3 DNA reads TGCAGCGCCGAAGTCGTAACGGGGGAGACCCAGTACTTC. Translation gives CSAEVVTGETQYF.

Concerning this clonotype itself: Being one base from a much bigger clone, this may be a read error. The chain links TRBV5-1 to TRBJ2-7; 8 nucleotides agree with TRBD2. Germline lookup yields CDR1 SGHRS and CDR2 YFSETQ. Germline trimming cut 4 bases from V and 0 bases from J; bases unmatched to any gene: 6. The CDR3 is made up of 15 amino acids. The CDR3 DNA sequence: TGCGCCAGCAGCCCACCAGCGGGGGACTCCTACGAGCAGTACTTC. Protein sequence: CASSPPAGDSYEQYF.

This clonotype was recorded many times. V and J are TRBV21-1 and TRBJ1-2; TRBD1, as called in the table, went unchecked against the DNA. TRBV21-1 is recorded as a pseudogene. The CDR3 spans 15 residues. CDR3 DNA: TGTGCCAGCAGCAAAGAAGGGACAGGGGACTATGGCTACACCTTC. This translates into CASSKEGTGDYGYTF.

This clonotype occurred many times. J is TRBJ2-3 and V is TRBV12-3 or TRBV12-4; D is unclear. The CDR3 is 13 amino acids. Trimming removed 5 bases at V and 0 bases at J, with 6 bases between. Written as DNA, the CDR3 is TGTGCCAGCAGTCAAACTAGCACAGATACGCAGTATTTT. It codes for CASSQTSTDTQYF.

V and J are TRBV3-1 and TRBJ2-2, with TRBD1 matching over 12 bases. The CDR3 is made up of 16 amino acids. V lost 4 bases and J lost 6; bases outside the gene matches: 6. Germline-derived CDR1 and CDR2 are LGHDT and YNNKEL (reference sequence). The CDR3 nucleotides are TGTGCCAGCAGCCCTAGCTGGGACAGGGGGCCCGGGGAGCTGTTTTTT. This gives the protein CASSPSWDRGPGELFF.

As for this clonotype: This clone may be a read error of a much larger clone one base away. The rearrangement links TRBV20-1 to TRBJ2-7, with 9 bases lining up with TRBD2. With 8 bases clipped from V and 3 bases from J, the junction kept 11 bases outside the gene matches. CDR3 length: 14 residues. CDR1 is DFQATT and CDR2 is SNEGSKA in the germline V gene (reference sequence). CDR3 residues: CSSTFSGGHYEQYF. The CDR3 bases are TGCAGTTCTACCTTTAGCGGGGGCCACTACGAGCAGTACTTC.

This clonotype was picked up many times. This sequence joins TRBV5-1 and TRBJ2-1, with unresolved D. The CDR3 loop spans 12 amino acids. V was pared by 3 bases and J by 6 bases, with 7 bases between. Germline V CDR1 and CDR2: SGHRS, YFSETQ. The CDR3 is CASSWWGNEQFF. The CDR3 nucleotides are TGCGCCAGCAGCTGGTGGGGCAATGAGCAGTTCTTC.

In its sample, this clonotype was seen many times. The chain couples TRBV12-3 or TRBV12-4 to TRBJ2-3; 10 positions match TRBD2. The CDR3 loop spans 17 amino acids. Germline trimming cut 7 bases from V and 4 bases from J; bases unmatched to any gene: 14. The CDR3 sequence: CASTLAGSSKGPDTQYF. Here the CDR3 DNA reads TGTGCCAGCACACTAGCGGGATCCTCAAAGGGGCCAGATACGCAGTATTTT.

This clonotype was recorded at least ten times. The CDR3 DNA follows: TGCAGCGTTGAAGATCGAGGGGTCTATGGCTACACCTTC. Translation: CSVEDRGVYGYTF. The chain links TRBV29-1 to TRBJ1-2, with D possibly matching TRBD1 (5 bases). Germline lookup yields CDR1 SQVTM and CDR2 ANQGSEA. This CDR3 has 13 amino acids. Trimming took off 0 bases at V and 4 bases at J, with 9 bases between the two ends.

The rearrangement links TRBV18 to TRBJ1-4; D gene ambiguous. The CDR3 runs 17 residues. The V gene's germline CDR1 is KGHSH and CDR2 LQKENI. The V gene lost 0 bases and the J gene lost 0 bases, with 11 bases spanning the gap. The CDR3 protein is CASSPPVGFATNEKLFF. As DNA, the CDR3 is TGTGCCAGCTCACCACCGGTCGGGTTTGCAACTAATGAAAAACTGTTTTTT.

This clonotype was seen ten or more times. V gene TRBV7-2 combines with J gene TRBJ2-4, with D possibly being TRBD1 or TRBD2 (5 bases each). CDR1 SGHTA and CDR2 FQGNSA come from the germline V gene. The CDR3 has 14 residues. V shed 5 bases and J shed 8 bases, with 16 bases lying between them. The DNA of the CDR3 is TGTGCCAGCAGCCCAGGGACCGTGGGCCACATTCAGTACTTC. This codes for CASSPGTVGHIQYF.

This clonotype was detected ten times or more. V is TRBV20-1 and J is TRBJ2-2; 9 bases fit TRBD1. Trimming cost V 0 bases and J 5 bases; bases outside gene matches: 4. Germline CDR1 DFQATT, CDR2 SNEGSKA (reference sequence). The CDR3 has 15 amino acids. The DNA of the CDR3 is TGCAGTGCTAGAGATAACAGGGGGCAAACCGGGGAGCTGTTTTTT. Its protein is CSARDNRGQTGELFF.

At least ten counts were recorded for this clonotype. The chain employs TRBV5-1 and TRBJ2-1; possibly TRBD2 for D (6 bases). This CDR3 is built from 15 residues. V shed 3 bases and J shed 7 bases, with 17 bases lying between them. Looked up from germline, CDR1 is SGHRS and CDR2 is YFSETQ. The CDR3 protein is CASSSRSSVGNEQFF. CDR3 DNA: TGCGCCAGCAGCTCAAGATCTAGCGTGGGTAATGAGCAGTTCTTC.